Each of the 13 T cell receptor beta chains below was sequenced from the same sample in a study of PD-1 blockade in classical Hodgkin lymphoma. Time point of the sample: cycle 4 day 1 (C4D1), after about 6 weeks of nivolumab. Exposure to brentuximab vedotin varied, and each patient had relapsed following autologous stem cell transplantation. Using immunoSEQ multiplex PCR, the repertoire was profiled, and TCRdb retains in-frame clones only, with some absent. This table has under 50,000 clones, around two thirds appearing once. Sequenced here: peripheral blood mononuclear cells (PBMCs), sampled before the fourth cycle of nivolumab. The receptors were sampled from a human donor with classical Hodgkin lymphoma.

The chain is built from TRBV15 and TRBJ2-3, with D perhaps TRBD1 (8 bases). CDR1 is LNHNV and CDR2 is YYDKDF in the germline V gene (reference sequence). V lost 4 bases to trimming and J lost 4 bases, with 18 bases between them. The CDR3 consists of 16 residues. This chain's CDR3 is CATSNSDREGADTQYF. CDR3 in DNA: TGTGCCACCAGCAACTCGGACAGGGAGGGGGCAGATACGCAGTATTTT. The full variable domain, its missing parts supplied by reference TRBV15 and TRBJ2-3, is DAMVIQNPRYQVTQFGKPVTLSCSQTLNHNVMYWYQQKSSQAPKLLFHYYDKDFNNEADTPDNFQSRRPNTSFCFLDIRSPGLGDTAMYLCATSNSDREGADTQYFGPGTRLTVL.

This clone was detected a few times. Other DNA sequences within the sample encode an identical CDR3. This chain links TRBV6-5 with TRBJ1-1; D possibly corresponds to TRBD1 (5 bases). The V end lost 0 bases, the J end lost 0 bases, and 11 bases lay between the germline ends. This CDR3 has 16 residues. Germline CDR1 and CDR2: MNHEY and SVGAGI. The CDR3 loop is CASSYSSGRVNTEAFF. Here the CDR3 DNA reads TGTGCCAGCAGTTACTCTTCAGGGAGGGTGAACACTGAAGCTTTCTTT.

The V and J genes are TRBV6-6 and TRBJ1-2; TRBD1 is a possible D gene (6 bases). Trimming removed 5 bases at V and 6 bases at J, with 16 bases between. The CDR3 extends over 14 amino acids. Looked up from germline, CDR1 is MNHNY and CDR2 is SVGAGI (reference sequence). CDR3 nucleotides: TGTGCCAGCAGTCCCGATTCCAACAGGGATGGCTACACCTTC. Residues: CASSPDSNRDGYTF.

This chain connects TRBV29-1 to TRBJ2-7; 10 bases line up with TRBD1. Per germline, CDR1 SQVTM and CDR2 ANQGSEA. V gave up 6 bases and J gave up 3 bases; unmatched junction bases: 11. The CDR3 contains 15 residues. CDR3 amino acids: CSVTLDRGTNYEQYF. The DNA of the CDR3 is TGCAGCGTCACTTTGGACAGGGGGACCAACTACGAGCAGTACTTC.

V usage is TRBV7-2 and J usage is TRBJ2-1; tentatively, D is TRBD2 (5 bases). V shed 4 bases and J shed 10 bases, with 11 bases lying between them. This CDR3 has 12 residues. From germline, CDR1 is SGHTA and CDR2 FQGNSA. The CDR3 coding sequence is TGTGCCAGCAGCTATCAACTAGGGGAGCAGTTCTTC. It specifies CASSYQLGEQFF.

This chain links TRBV28 with TRBJ2-1; 8 positions match TRBD2. This CDR3 is built from 17 residues. V dropped 7 bases and J dropped 0; count of bases not matched to a gene: 11. The germline CDR1 and CDR2 sequences are MDHEN and SYDVKM. CDR3 loop: CASNRGGSTISYNEQFF. In DNA form, the CDR3 reads TGTGCCAGCAACCGGGGGGGGAGTACAATCTCCTACAATGAGCAGTTCTTC.

The chain joins TRBV11-2 to TRBJ2-7, with 8 positions matching TRBD1. Per germline, CDR1 SGHAT and CDR2 FQNNGV. The CDR3 has 14 amino acids. Losses at the gene ends were 4 bases for V and 3 bases for J; bases not matched to a gene: 5. The CDR3 spells CASSYLTGGYEQYF. The CDR3 DNA follows: TGTGCCAGCAGCTACTTAACAGGGGGCTACGAGCAGTACTTC.

This clone was seen a handful of times. V is TRBV18 and J is TRBJ1-5; unclear D gene. With 6 bases removed from V and 4 bases from J, the gap between germline ends came to 13 bases. Germline V CDR1 and CDR2: KGHSH, LQKENI. This CDR3 region has 14 residues. In DNA, the CDR3 is TGTGCCAGCTCTCCCGACGGGTTTAATCAGCCCCAGCATTTT. Translation: CASSPDGFNQPQHF.

This chain connects TRBV7-9 to TRBJ2-2; D is possibly TRBD1 (6 bases). In germline, CDR1 is SEHNR, CDR2 FQNEAQ (reference sequence). V was clipped by 7 bases and J by 0 bases, with 9 bases between them. There are 14 residues in the CDR3. CDR3 nucleotides: TGTGCCAGCATCAGGGACACGAACACCGGGGAGCTGTTTTTT. Its translation: CASIRDTNTGELFF.

This clone was detected a few times. The rearrangement joins TRBV7-2 to TRBJ1-5; D is unclear. The CDR3 runs 16 residues. The V gene lost 1 base and the J gene lost 2 bases, with 12 bases spanning the gap. Germline V gene sequence: CDR1 SGHTA, CDR2 FQGNSA. CDR3 in amino acids: CASSLEDGLGNQPQHF. CDR3 DNA: TGTGCCAGCAGCTTAGAGGACGGCCTTGGCAATCAGCCCCAGCATTTT.

V gene TRBV5-1 combines with J gene TRBJ1-1; TRBD1 matches 11 bases. Trimming took 7 bases from V and 4 from J; bases not matched to a gene: 9. The CDR3 is 15 residues long. Germline CDR1 is SGHRS and CDR2 is YFSETQ. The CDR3 nucleotides read TGCGCCAGCTCCCCGGCGGGACAGGGGGGCACTGAAGCTTTCTTT. It encodes CASSPAGQGGTEAFF. The variable domain in full, with the rest retrieved from reference TRBV5-1 and TRBJ1-1, is KAGVTQTPRYLIKTRGQQVTLSCSPISGHRSVSWYQQTPGQGLQFLFEYFSETQRNKGNFPGRFSGRQFSNSRSEMNVSTLELGDSALYLCASSPAGQGGTEAFFGQGTRLTVV.

Comment on this clone: The junction departs from the called germline gene at one end, perhaps through a read error. The chain employs TRBV7-9 and TRBJ2-7, with 7 bases fitting TRBD1. Germline assignment: CDR1 SEHNR and CDR2 FQNEAQ (reference sequence). The CDR3 extends over 15 amino acids. CDR3 nucleotide sequence: TGCGCCAGCAGCCAAGGTAAGCAGGGGGAAGGCGAGCAGTACTTC. Its protein product is CASSQGKQGEGEQYF.

The gene calls are TRBV7-2 and TRBJ1-5; possibly TRBD1 for D (6 bases). The CDR3 consists of 15 residues. The V gene's germline CDR1 is SGHTA and CDR2 FQGNSA. The ends were cut back, 5 bases at V and 4 bases at J, with 15 bases in the middle. DNA for the CDR3: TGTGCCAGCAGCGAGACCGGGACACTTAATCAGCCCCAGCATTTT. Its translation is CASSETGTLNQPQHF.